This TCR beta chain was recovered during a study of control samples from healthy donors and cancer patients. Using immunoSEQ multiplex PCR, the repertoire was profiled, and TCRdb retains in-frame clones only, with some absent. This table has some 210,000 clones, approximately 91% appearing once. From germline, CDR1 is SGHKS and CDR2 YYEKEE (reference sequence). The junction had 6 bases not matched to a gene; V was cut back by 1 base and J by 4 bases. The CDR3 is made up of 16 amino acids. The sequenced sample consisted of blood. The sequence came from a man aged 25-45 years in good health. The V call is TRBV5-5, the J call TRBJ2-7, with 12 bases fitting TRBD1. CDR3 nucleotide sequence: TGTGCCAGCAGCTTGACCGGGACAGGGGGCTCATACGAGCAGTACTTC. Its protein product is CASSLTGTGGSYEQYF.